The TCR beta chain described here comes from a study of cytomegalovirus exposure and HLA in healthy donors. Study-wide points: Follow-up analysis seemed to connect common viral pathogens with several of the most significant clusters identified. In a later analysis, DRB1 alleles had the most associated TCRs; HLA-C alleles the fewest. One variant, a missense change in DCLRE1C, was linked in a later analysis to TCR beta V- and J-gene trimming.

The PCR employed 60 Vbeta primers together with 13 Jbeta primers. The data were produced by immunoSEQ multiplex PCR, yet TCRdb's version contains in-frame clones alone and is incomplete. The top ten hold 0.69% of the sample, which has around 170,000 clones, 79% seen once. This clone came up a few times. Its antigen remains unknown. The CDR3 is 11 residues long. Germline CDR1 and CDR2: SQVTM and ANQGSEA. Trimming took off 6 bases at V and 8 bases at J, with 11 bases between the two ends. The sequencing sample was made of PBMCs. This receptor was taken from a woman aged 40 to 50 in good health and CMV-seronegative. V usage is TRBV29-1 and J usage is TRBJ2-1; D might be TRBD1 (5 bases). The CDR3 nucleotides read TGCAGCGTAGCCAGGGTGGATGAGCAGTTCTTC. As protein: CSVARVDEQFF.